A selection of T cell receptor beta chains follows, all from one sample in a study of cytomegalovirus exposure and HLA in healthy donors. The table came from immunoSEQ multiplex PCR; TCRdb's copy has only in-frame clones and leaves some out. The sample has over 65,000 clones; about three quarters are singletons. The specimen was PBMCs. The receptors were gathered from a woman in her thirties in good health and CMV-seropositive. CDR3s include the opening cysteine and the closing phenylalanine or tryptophan. D genes are given only for firm matches. Only some rows state a clone size, as once, few, many or a class for expanded clones.

cdr3_aa: CASSQATGASANYGYTF
cdr3_nt: TGTGCCAGCAGCCAAGCGACAGGGGCTTCAGCTAACTATGGCTACACCTTC
cdr3_length: 17
j_call: TRBJ1-2
d_call: TRBD1
clone_size: once
v_call: TRBV4-2

cdr3_aa: CASSLVSGMTEAFF
cdr3_nt: TGCGCCAGCAGCTTGGTATCAGGGATGACTGAAGCTTTCTTT
cdr3_length: 14
j_call: TRBJ1-1
d_call: .
clone_size: .
v_call: TRBV5-1

cdr3_aa: CASSQPGLAGCTQYF
cdr3_nt: TGCGCCAGCAGCCAGCCGGGACTAGCGGGATGCACGCAGTATTTT
cdr3_length: 15
j_call: TRBJ2-3
d_call: TRBD2
clone_size: .
v_call: TRBV4-1

cdr3_aa: CASSEAPSGVYEQYF
cdr3_nt: TGTGCCAGCAGTGAAGCACCTAGCGGGGTTTACGAGCAGTACTTC
cdr3_length: 15
j_call: TRBJ2-7
d_call: TRBD2
clone_size: .
v_call: TRBV6-1

cdr3_aa: CASSQDPGGGADTQYF
cdr3_nt: TGCGCCAGCAGCCAAGATCCGGGAGGGGGGGCAGATACGCAGTATTTT
cdr3_length: 16
j_call: TRBJ2-3
d_call: TRBD2
clone_size: few
v_call: TRBV4-1

cdr3_aa: CASSLAGQGAYNEQFF
cdr3_nt: TGTGCCAGCAGCTTAGCGGGACAGGGGGCCTACAATGAGCAGTTCTTC
cdr3_length: 16
j_call: TRBJ2-1
d_call: TRBD1
clone_size: few
v_call: TRBV11-1

cdr3_aa: CASFSAFGAEAFF
cdr3_nt: TGTGCCAGTTTTAGCGCGTTTGGGGCTGAAGCTTTCTTT
cdr3_length: 13
j_call: TRBJ1-1
d_call: .
clone_size: few
v_call: TRBV27

cdr3_aa: CATESSGRNRETQYF
cdr3_nt: TGTGCCACCGAAAGTAGCGGGAGGAATCGAGAGACCCAGTACTTC
cdr3_length: 15
j_call: TRBJ2-5
d_call: TRBD2
clone_size: .
v_call: TRBV15

cdr3_aa: CASGRRNGYTF
cdr3_nt: TGTGCCAGCGGCAGGCGAAACGGCTACACCTTC
cdr3_length: 11
j_call: TRBJ1-2
d_call: .
clone_size: .
v_call: TRBV9

cdr3_aa: CASSLEAGTTDTQYF
cdr3_nt: TGTGCCAGCAGCTTAGAGGCGGGAACCACAGATACGCAGTATTTT
cdr3_length: 15
j_call: TRBJ2-3
d_call: .
clone_size: .
v_call: TRBV11-2

cdr3_aa: CATSRERTDNNSPLHF
cdr3_nt: TGTGCCACCAGCAGAGAGAGAACAGATAATAATTCACCCCTCCACTTT
cdr3_length: 16
j_call: TRBJ1-6
d_call: .
clone_size: once
v_call: TRBV15

cdr3_aa: CATSRGTEPEAFF
cdr3_nt: TGTGCCACCAGCAGAGGGACAGAACCTGAAGCTTTCTTT
cdr3_length: 13
j_call: TRBJ1-1
d_call: .
clone_size: .
v_call: TRBV15

cdr3_aa: CASSPGVRTEAFF
cdr3_nt: TGTGCCAGCAGTCCAGGGGTTAGGACTGAAGCTTTCTTT
cdr3_length: 13
j_call: TRBJ1-1
d_call: .
clone_size: .
v_call: TRBV28

cdr3_aa: CASSLGGNEQFF
cdr3_nt: TGTGCCAGCAGTTTAGGAGGCAATGAGCAGTTCTTC
cdr3_length: 12
j_call: TRBJ2-1
d_call: .
clone_size: once
v_call: TRBV28

cdr3_aa: CASSLGPSASGELFF
cdr3_nt: TGCGCCAGCAGCTTGGGCCCTAGCGCGTCCGGGGAGCTGTTTTTT
cdr3_length: 15
j_call: TRBJ2-2
d_call: .
clone_size: .
v_call: TRBV5-1

cdr3_aa: CASRIRDSYGYTF
cdr3_nt: TGTGCCAGCAGAATCCGGGACAGCTATGGCTACACCTTC
cdr3_length: 13
j_call: TRBJ1-2
d_call: TRBD1
clone_size: .
v_call: TRBV28

cdr3_aa: CASSKDLGGYNEQFF
cdr3_nt: TGTGCCAGCAGCAAAGATCTAGGCGGGTACAATGAGCAGTTCTTC
cdr3_length: 15
j_call: TRBJ2-1
d_call: .
clone_size: few
v_call: TRBV14

cdr3_aa: CASSQVAGSETQYF
cdr3_nt: TGCGCCAGCAGCCAAGTGGCGGGGAGTGAGACCCAGTACTTC
cdr3_length: 14
j_call: TRBJ2-5
d_call: .
clone_size: .
v_call: TRBV4-1

cdr3_aa: CASRPSSGQETQYF
cdr3_nt: TGCGCCAGCAGGCCTTCTAGCGGGCAAGAGACCCAGTACTTC
cdr3_length: 14
j_call: TRBJ2-5
d_call: TRBD2
clone_size: .
v_call: TRBV5-1

cdr3_aa: CAISDRGRSGGELFF
cdr3_nt: TGTGCCATCAGTGACAGGGGGCGAAGTGGCGGGGAGCTGTTTTTT
cdr3_length: 15
j_call: TRBJ2-2
d_call: TRBD1
clone_size: .
v_call: TRBV10-3

cdr3_aa: CASSVDSSGGKKQYF
cdr3_nt: TGTGCCAGCAGCGTAGATAGTAGCGGGGGGAAGAAACAGTACTTC
cdr3_length: 15
j_call: TRBJ2-7
d_call: TRBD2
clone_size: few
v_call: TRBV9

cdr3_aa: CASSYRDRVTEAFF
cdr3_nt: TGTGCCAGCAGCTACCGGGACAGGGTCACTGAAGCTTTCTTT
cdr3_length: 14
j_call: TRBJ1-1
d_call: TRBD1
clone_size: .
v_call: TRBV7-2

cdr3_aa: CASSNLGGLGYGYTF
cdr3_nt: TGTGCCAGTAGTAACTTAGGGGGCTTGGGCTATGGCTACACCTTC
cdr3_length: 15
j_call: TRBJ1-2
d_call: TRBD1
clone_size: .
v_call: TRBV19

cdr3_aa: CASSQANLVGAGELFF
cdr3_nt: TGCGCCAGCAGCCAAGCCAACCTTGTAGGGGCCGGGGAGCTGTTTTTT
cdr3_length: 16
j_call: TRBJ2-2
d_call: .
clone_size: .
v_call: TRBV4-1

cdr3_aa: CASSLLPGLDRSGANVLTF
cdr3_nt: TGTGCCAGCAGCTTACTCCCAGGGCTCGATAGGTCTGGGGCCAACGTCCTGACTTTC
cdr3_length: 19
j_call: TRBJ2-6
d_call: .
clone_size: once
v_call: TRBV7-3

cdr3_aa: CASSIVIGTGGYEQYF
cdr3_nt: TGTGCCAGTAGTATAGTTATCGGGACAGGGGGCTACGAGCAGTACTTC
cdr3_length: 16
j_call: TRBJ2-7
d_call: TRBD1
clone_size: .
v_call: TRBV19

cdr3_aa: CASSLGSGSAYEQYF
cdr3_nt: TGTGCCAGCAGCTTAGGATCGGGTTCTGCCTACGAGCAGTACTTC
cdr3_length: 15
j_call: TRBJ2-7
d_call: .
clone_size: .
v_call: TRBV11-3

cdr3_aa: CSAWQRGDQYF
cdr3_nt: TGCAGTGCTTGGCAAAGGGGCGATCAGTACTTC
cdr3_length: 11
j_call: TRBJ2-5
d_call: .
clone_size: few
v_call: TRBV20-1

cdr3_aa: CASTPNRNTGELFF
cdr3_nt: TGTGCCAGCACCCCCAACAGGAACACCGGGGAGCTGTTTTTT
cdr3_length: 14
j_call: TRBJ2-2
d_call: .
clone_size: .
v_call: TRBV7-2

cdr3_aa: CASRSAGGPGNEQFF
cdr3_nt: TGTGCCAGCAGATCTGCGGGAGGGCCTGGGAATGAGCAGTTCTTC
cdr3_length: 15
j_call: TRBJ2-1
d_call: TRBD2
clone_size: .
v_call: TRBV28

cdr3_aa: CASSPRQGTQYNSPLHF
cdr3_nt: TGTGCCAGCAGCCCGCGGCAGGGGACGCAGTATAATTCACCCCTCCACTTT
cdr3_length: 17
j_call: TRBJ1-6
d_call: .
clone_size: .
v_call: TRBV21-1

cdr3_aa: CASSLGGQGGNTEAFF
cdr3_nt: TGTGCCAGCAGCTTAGGGGGACAGGGGGGGAACACTGAAGCTTTCTTT
cdr3_length: 16
j_call: TRBJ1-1
d_call: TRBD1
clone_size: .
v_call: TRBV7-2

cdr3_aa: CASSLAGLSNTEAFF
cdr3_nt: TGTGCCAGCAGCTTGGCGGGACTCTCGAACACTGAAGCTTTCTTT
cdr3_length: 15
j_call: TRBJ1-1
d_call: .
clone_size: .
v_call: TRBV5-6

cdr3_aa: CATQGLELETQYF
cdr3_nt: TGTGCCACCCAGGGGCTGGAACTAGAGACCCAGTACTTC
cdr3_length: 13
j_call: TRBJ2-5
d_call: .
clone_size: once
v_call: TRBV15

cdr3_aa: CSVEERQQYF
cdr3_nt: TGCAGCGTTGAAGAGCGGCAGCAGTACTTC
cdr3_length: 10
j_call: TRBJ2-7
d_call: .
clone_size: .
v_call: TRBV29-1

cdr3_aa: CASSFLPGGLETQYF
cdr3_nt: TGTGCCAGCAGCTTTTTACCGGGAGGGCTGGAGACCCAGTACTTC
cdr3_length: 15
j_call: TRBJ2-5
d_call: TRBD2
clone_size: .
v_call: TRBV5-4

cdr3_aa: CASSVAGSYNEQFF
cdr3_nt: TGTGCCAGCAGCGTAGCGGGCTCCTACAATGAGCAGTTCTTC
cdr3_length: 14
j_call: TRBJ2-1
d_call: .
clone_size: once
v_call: TRBV9

cdr3_aa: CASSRLAGGTNTGELFF
cdr3_nt: TGTGCCAGCAGCCGACTAGCGGGAGGAACGAACACCGGGGAGCTGTTTTTT
cdr3_length: 17
j_call: TRBJ2-2
d_call: TRBD2
clone_size: .
v_call: TRBV5-4

cdr3_aa: CATSRGAQGQGYQPQHF
cdr3_nt: TGTGCCACCAGCAGAGGAGCCCAGGGACAGGGTTATCAGCCCCAGCATTTT
cdr3_length: 17
j_call: TRBJ1-5
d_call: TRBD1
clone_size: .
v_call: TRBV15

cdr3_aa: CASSDPPHEETQYF
cdr3_nt: TGCGCCAGCAGTGATCCACCCCACGAGGAGACCCAGTACTTC
cdr3_length: 14
j_call: TRBJ2-5
d_call: .
clone_size: .
v_call: TRBV10-2

cdr3_aa: CASSVGLTSGDNEQFF
cdr3_nt: TGTGCCAGCAGCGTAGGGTTGACTAGCGGAGACAATGAGCAGTTCTTC
cdr3_length: 16
j_call: TRBJ2-1
d_call: TRBD2
clone_size: .
v_call: TRBV9

cdr3_aa: CASSPGTSGYNEQFF
cdr3_nt: TGCGCCAGCAGCCCCGGGACTAGCGGATACAATGAGCAGTTCTTC
cdr3_length: 15
j_call: TRBJ2-1
d_call: TRBD2
clone_size: .
v_call: TRBV5-1

cdr3_aa: CASSPTGNTEAFF
cdr3_nt: TGCGCCAGCAGCCCGACAGGGAACACTGAAGCTTTCTTT
cdr3_length: 13
j_call: TRBJ1-1
d_call: .
clone_size: .
v_call: TRBV5-1

cdr3_aa: CASSIEGGGPEAFF
cdr3_nt: TGTGCCAGTAGTATAGAGGGAGGAGGTCCTGAAGCTTTCTTT
cdr3_length: 14
j_call: TRBJ1-1
d_call: .
clone_size: .
v_call: TRBV19

cdr3_aa: CSSSLGQTRFSYEQYF
cdr3_nt: TGTTCCAGCAGCTTAGGACAGACGCGTTTCTCCTACGAGCAGTACTTC
cdr3_length: 16
j_call: TRBJ2-7
d_call: .
clone_size: .
v_call: TRBV7-9

cdr3_aa: CASSLGAGLNYEQYF
cdr3_nt: TGTGCCAGCAGCTTAGGGGCGGGGCTAAACTACGAGCAGTACTTC
cdr3_length: 15
j_call: TRBJ2-7
d_call: .
clone_size: .
v_call: TRBV7-8

cdr3_aa: CASSLVGLVENEQFF
cdr3_nt: TGTGCCAGCAGCTTGGTGGGACTAGTTGAGAATGAGCAGTTCTTC
cdr3_length: 15
j_call: TRBJ2-1
d_call: TRBD2
clone_size: once
v_call: TRBV5-6

cdr3_aa: CAAGTDVQETQYF
cdr3_nt: TGTGCCGCGGGGACTGACGTCCAAGAGACCCAGTACTTC
cdr3_length: 13
j_call: TRBJ2-5
d_call: .
clone_size: .
v_call: TRBV6-6

cdr3_aa: CASSSLSASGRQIYNEQFF
cdr3_nt: TGTGCCAGCAGCTCCCTTTCGGCTAGCGGGAGGCAGATCTACAATGAGCAGTTCTTC
cdr3_length: 19
j_call: TRBJ2-1
d_call: TRBD2
clone_size: .
v_call: TRBV11-2

cdr3_aa: CASSILPGAGELFF
cdr3_nt: TGTGCCAGTAGTATATTGCCAGGGGCCGGGGAGCTGTTTTTT
cdr3_length: 14
j_call: TRBJ2-2
d_call: .
clone_size: .
v_call: TRBV19

cdr3_aa: CAITSGGRTGEQYF
cdr3_nt: TGTGCCATCACGTCAGGAGGGAGAACTGGCGAGCAGTACTTC
cdr3_length: 14
j_call: TRBJ2-7
d_call: .
clone_size: .
v_call: TRBV10-3

cdr3_aa: CASSFSGTGTYEQYF
cdr3_nt: TGTGCCAGCAGTTTCTCCGGGACAGGGACCTACGAGCAGTACTTC
cdr3_length: 15
j_call: TRBJ2-7
d_call: TRBD1
clone_size: .
v_call: TRBV28

cdr3_aa: CASSLETVPTNEKLFF
cdr3_nt: TGTGCCAGCAGCTTGGAGACGGTCCCAACTAATGAAAAACTGTTTTTT
cdr3_length: 16
j_call: TRBJ1-4
d_call: .
clone_size: .
v_call: TRBV7-9

cdr3_aa: CASSTTGGNTEAFF
cdr3_nt: TGTGCCAGCAGTACGACAGGGGGCAACACTGAAGCTTTCTTT
cdr3_length: 14
j_call: TRBJ1-1
d_call: TRBD1
clone_size: .
v_call: TRBV25-1

cdr3_aa: CASSYPKTGYSSEQYF
cdr3_nt: TGTGCCAGCAGTTACCCAAAGACAGGGTATTCGTCCGAGCAGTACTTC
cdr3_length: 16
j_call: TRBJ2-7
d_call: TRBD1
clone_size: few
v_call: TRBV6-6

cdr3_aa: CSVELTSGYNEQFF
cdr3_nt: TGCAGCGTTGAACTGACTAGCGGTTACAATGAGCAGTTCTTC
cdr3_length: 14
j_call: TRBJ2-1
d_call: TRBD2
clone_size: .
v_call: TRBV29-1

cdr3_aa: CSVKIQGKAFF
cdr3_nt: TGCAGCGTCAAAATACAGGGGAAAGCTTTCTTT
cdr3_length: 11
j_call: TRBJ1-1
d_call: TRBD1
clone_size: .
v_call: TRBV29-1